This T cell receptor (beta chain) was recovered during a study of blood T cell repertoires in COVID-19. Study as a whole: Sites in the United States, Italy and Spain provided acute and convalescent COVID-19 samples. Nucleic acid was either cDNA or gDNA, and it came from T cells, B-cell-depleted T cells, or PBMCs.

In the authors' methods: Using reference gene primer amplification, nucleated cell counts were estimated. Libraries were prepared by immunoSEQ multiplex PCR; TCRdb keeps only in-frame clonotypes and omits some of them. The V and J calls and clone size come from that table; D and trimming were worked out from the DNA. The data hold under 450,000 clones, with about 91% observed a single time. The Seattle patients joined while their infection was active and were tracked longitudinally afterward. This CDR3 comprises 15 residues. V lost 4 bases and J 8 bases, leaving 15 bases between the germline ends. From germline, CDR1 is MGHRA and CDR2 YSYEKL.

This rearrangement joins TRBV4-1 to TRBJ1-6; perhaps TRBD1 as D (6 bases). The sample was peripheral blood. This clonotype was sampled from a woman aged 45-65 years with COVID-19, enrolled during active disease. The CDR3 reads CASSREQGPDSPLHF. The CDR3 DNA reads TGCGCCAGCAGCCGCGAACAGGGTCCTGATTCACCCCTCCACTTT.